This paragraph covers one TCR beta chain sequence. The target antigen is unknown. Measured with immunoSEQ multiplex PCR; TCRdb has only the in-frame clones, and not every one. The table lists 80,000 to 130,000 clones, around nine tenths of them singletons. These data belong to a study of T cell responses to AZD1222 COVID-19 vaccine. General study findings and limits: Unmutated variant regions are reportedly the target of nearly half of TCRs that are spike-specific.

The V gene lost 4 bases and the J gene lost 6 bases, with 15 bases spanning the gap. The CDR3 is 15 amino acids. Germline assignment: CDR1 LGHNA and CDR2 YNFKEQ. V and J are TRBV4-2 and TRBJ2-2, with a possible D match to TRBD1 (6 bases). This specimen was peripheral blood, taken on day 0 of AZD1222 vaccination. The TCR comes from an adult in good health. This CDR3 reads CASSLLSEGAGELFF. CDR3 DNA sequence: TGTGCCAGCAGCCTCCTATCTGAGGGGGCCGGGGAGCTGTTTTTT.